This T cell receptor beta chain was identified in a study of control samples from healthy donors and cancer patients. Assay: immunoSEQ multiplex PCR; the TCRdb copy retains only in-frame clones and omits some. The table records about 180,000 clones, around 87% of them present only once. The CDR3 is made up of 14 amino acids. Germline V CDR1 and CDR2: SGHDT, YYEEEE. Trimming at V came to 3 bases and at J to 6 bases, leaving 4 bases not matched to a gene. Input material: blood. This clonotype was sampled from a woman between 45 and 60 years old in good health. The chain has TRBV5-6 and TRBJ2-3, with TRBD1 matching 10 bases. The CDR3 nucleotides are TGTGCCAGCAGCTGGGGACAGGGGAGGGATACGCAGTATTTT. It translates to CASSWGQGRDTQYF.